One T cell receptor beta chain is described in this entry. This record comes from a study of cytotoxic CD8 clonotypes in ibrutinib-treated CLL. Looked up from germline, CDR1 is SEHNR and CDR2 is FQNEAQ (reference sequence). Trimming pared 1 base from V and 2 bases from J, leaving 12 bases between. The CDR3 runs to 16 residues. TCRdb's table, derived via immunoSEQ multiplex PCR, lists solely in-frame clones and lacks some. The profile shows about 120,000 clones, around 85% of them singletons. This TCR derives from a human donor with chronic lymphocytic leukemia. The material sequenced was PBMCs, taken after 24 months of ibrutinib treatment. This chain joins TRBV7-9 and TRBJ1-5; perhaps TRBD1 as D (5 bases). CDR3: CASSLVSGGGNQPQHF. For the CDR3, the DNA is TGTGCCAGCAGCTTAGTTTCAGGAGGGGGCAATCAGCCCCAGCATTTT.